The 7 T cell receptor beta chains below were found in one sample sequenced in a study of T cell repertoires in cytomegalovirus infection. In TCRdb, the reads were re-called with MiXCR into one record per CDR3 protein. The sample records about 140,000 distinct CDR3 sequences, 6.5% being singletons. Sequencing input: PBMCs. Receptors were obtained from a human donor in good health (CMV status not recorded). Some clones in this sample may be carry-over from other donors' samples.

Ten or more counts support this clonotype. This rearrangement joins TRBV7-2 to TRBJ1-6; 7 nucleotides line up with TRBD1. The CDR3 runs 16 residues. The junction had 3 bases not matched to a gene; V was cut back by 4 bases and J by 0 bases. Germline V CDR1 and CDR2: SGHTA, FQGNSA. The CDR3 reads CASSSQGSSYNSPLHF. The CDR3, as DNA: TGTGCCAGCAGCTCACAGGGGAGCTCCTATAATTCACCCCTCCACTTT.

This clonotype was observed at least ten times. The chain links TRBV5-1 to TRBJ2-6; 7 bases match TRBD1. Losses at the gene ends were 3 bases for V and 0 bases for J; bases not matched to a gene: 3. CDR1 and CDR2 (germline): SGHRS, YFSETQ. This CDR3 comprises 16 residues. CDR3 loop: CASSSTGTSGANVLTF. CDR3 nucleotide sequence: TGCGCCAGCAGCTCGACAGGGACCTCTGGGGCCAACGTCCTGACTTTC.

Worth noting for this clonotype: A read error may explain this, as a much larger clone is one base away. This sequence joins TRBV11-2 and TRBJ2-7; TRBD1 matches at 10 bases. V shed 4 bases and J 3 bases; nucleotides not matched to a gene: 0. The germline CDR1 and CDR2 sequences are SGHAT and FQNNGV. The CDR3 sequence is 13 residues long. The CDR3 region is CASSWTGGYEQYF. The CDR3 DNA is TGTGCCAGCAGCTGGACAGGGGGCTACGAGCAGTACTTC.

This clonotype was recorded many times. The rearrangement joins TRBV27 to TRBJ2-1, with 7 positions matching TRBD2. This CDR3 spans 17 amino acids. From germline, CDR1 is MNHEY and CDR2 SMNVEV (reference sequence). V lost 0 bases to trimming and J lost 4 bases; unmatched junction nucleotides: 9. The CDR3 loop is CASSLSPRGLPYNEQFF. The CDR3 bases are TGTGCCAGCAGTTTATCCCCCCGGGGACTACCATACAATGAGCAGTTCTTC.

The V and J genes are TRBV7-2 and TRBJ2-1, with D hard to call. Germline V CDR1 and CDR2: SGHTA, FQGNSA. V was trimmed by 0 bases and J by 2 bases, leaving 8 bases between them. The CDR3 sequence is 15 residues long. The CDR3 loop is CASSLALGTYNEQFF. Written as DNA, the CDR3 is TGTGCCAGCAGCTTAGCGTTGGGAACCTACAATGAGCAGTTCTTC.

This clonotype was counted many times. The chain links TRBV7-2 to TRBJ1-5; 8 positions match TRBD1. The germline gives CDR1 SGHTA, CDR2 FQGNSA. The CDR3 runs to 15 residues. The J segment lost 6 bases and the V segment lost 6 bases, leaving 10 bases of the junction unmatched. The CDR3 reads CASSPRQGSGQPQHF. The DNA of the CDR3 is TGTGCCAGCAGTCCCCGACAGGGGTCCGGTCAGCCCCAGCATTTT.

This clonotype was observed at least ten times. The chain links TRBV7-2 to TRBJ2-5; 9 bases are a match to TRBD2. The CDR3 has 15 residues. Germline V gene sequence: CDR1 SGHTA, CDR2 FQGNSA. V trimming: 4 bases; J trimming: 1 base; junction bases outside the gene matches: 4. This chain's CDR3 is CASSSTSGRQETQYF. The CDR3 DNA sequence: TGTGCCAGCAGCTCGACTAGCGGACGCCAAGAGACCCAGTACTTC.